This entry lists 27 T cell receptor beta chains sequenced from one sample in a study of radiation and T cells in renal cell carcinoma. The protocol was immunoSEQ multiplex PCR, while the TCRdb copy is restricted to in-frame clones and leaves out a portion. The sample lists roughly 150,000 clones; approximately 90% were seen once. Regarding time point: blood 2 weeks post-SBRT. Sample treatment: 15 Gy SBRT to primary tumor, nephrectomy 4 weeks later. The sequenced sample was blood, obtained from a patient whose treatment included radiotherapy and nephrectomy. The receptor source for this set is a woman between 50 and 59 years old with renal cell carcinoma.

This clone was counted a single time. The chain links TRBV2 to TRBJ2-2; a possible D gene is TRBD2 (6 bases). This CDR3 has 14 residues. The V end lost 9 bases, the J end lost 5 bases, and 16 bases lay between the germline ends. The germline CDR1 and CDR2 sequences are SNHLY and FYNNEI. CDR3 protein: CASSDGGLTGELFF. The CDR3 DNA follows: TGTGCCAGTTCGGACGGGGGACTTACCGGGGAGCTGTTTTTT.

The chain carries TRBV9 and TRBJ1-2; D ambiguous. V was pared by 0 bases and J by 3 bases, with 6 bases between. CDR3 length: 13 residues. Germline V gene data show CDR1 as SGDLS and CDR2 as YYNGEE. The CDR3 here is CASSVDQDYGYTF. The CDR3 DNA reads as TGTGCCAGCAGCGTAGATCAGGACTATGGCTACACCTTC. Using reference TRBV9 and TRBJ1-2 for the parts outside the CDR3, the full variable domain is DSGVTQTPKHLITATGQRVTLRCSPRSGDLSVYWYQQSLDQGLQFLIQYYNGEERAKGNILERFSAQQFPDLHSELNLSSLELGDSALYFCASSVDQDYGYTFGSGTRLTVV.

The rearrangement links TRBV18 to TRBJ1-1; TRBD1 is a possible D gene (5 bases). V gave up 5 bases and J gave up 1 base, with 5 bases separating them. Germline V gene lookup returns CDR1 KGHSH and CDR2 LQKENI. This CDR3 has 12 amino acids. CDR3 in amino acids: CASSGGNTEAFF. The CDR3 DNA follows: TGTGCCAGCTCAGGGGGGAACACTGAAGCTTTCTTT.

This sequence joins TRBV19 and TRBJ1-5; a weak D match, TRBD1 (5 bases). This CDR3 contains 18 residues. Between the trimmed V and J ends, which lost 3 bases and 4 bases, there was a span of 22 bases. From germline, CDR1 is LNHDA and CDR2 SQIVND (reference sequence). The chain's CDR3 is CASSILTSGGGKNQPQHF. The DNA of the CDR3 is TGTGCCAGTAGTATCCTCACTTCTGGTGGGGGAAAAAATCAGCCCCAGCATTTT.

Of note for this clone: Other nucleotide sequences in the sample specify the same CDR3. This chain connects TRBV5-1 to TRBJ2-5; D remains unclear. V was trimmed by 4 bases and J by 1 base, leaving 2 bases between them. CDR3 size: 11 residues. Germline V gives CDR1 SGHRS, CDR2 YFSETQ. The CDR3 DNA follows: TGCGCCAGCAGCCTCCAAGAGACCCAGTACTTC. Its translation: CASSLQETQYF. Looking up the rest from reference TRBV5-1 and TRBJ2-5 gives the full variable domain: KAGVTQTPRYLIKTRGQQVTLSCSPISGHRSVSWYQQTPGQGLQFLFEYFSETQRNKGNFPGRFSGRQFSNSRSEMNVSTLELGDSALYLCASSLQETQYFGPGTRLLVL.

V gene TRBV6-5 combines with J gene TRBJ1-2; D is ambiguous. Germline V lookup: CDR1 MNHEY, CDR2 SVGAGI. There are 13 residues in the CDR3. V was shortened by 2 bases and J by 7 bases, with 11 bases between the two germline ends. The DNA of the CDR3 is TGTGCCAGCAGTTACGAGGGAGGTAGTGGCTACACCTTC. Translating it yields CASSYEGGSGYTF.

This clone has only one observation. The chain recombines TRBV5-6 with TRBJ1-1, with D unresolved. Germline V CDR1 and CDR2: SGHDT, YYEEEE. The CDR3 has 14 residues. V lost 0 bases and J lost 6, with 12 bases in between. CDR3 in amino acids: CASSLGFGQPEAFF. CDR3 DNA: TGTGCCAGCAGCTTGGGGTTCGGGCAGCCTGAAGCTTTCTTT.

CDR3 residues: CASSPGTGIRETQYF. DNA of the CDR3: TGTGCCAGCAGCCCCGGGACAGGGATAAGGGAGACCCAGTACTTC. The chain links TRBV11-2 to TRBJ2-5; TRBD1 matches 9 bases. The CDR3 extends over 15 amino acids. Per the germline V gene, CDR1 is SGHAT and CDR2 is FQNNGV. V lost 5 bases and J lost 5; bases outside the gene matches: 9.

V gene TRBV9 combines with J gene TRBJ2-6; no reliable D call. This CDR3 is 18 amino acids long. The germline gives CDR1 SGDLS, CDR2 YYNGEE. V lost 3 bases and J lost 0, with 16 bases in between. Here the CDR3 DNA reads TGTGCCAGCAGCGCCCCGACTCTCCCTGACTCTGGGGCCAACGTCCTGACTTTC. The encoded protein is CASSAPTLPDSGANVLTF.

The chain uses TRBV25-1 and TRBJ2-7, with TRBD1 as a possible D gene (6 bases). V was trimmed by 6 bases and J by 5 bases, leaving 14 bases between them. There are 13 residues in the CDR3. Germline V gene sequence: CDR1 MGHDK, CDR2 SYGVNS. The CDR3 region has the DNA TGTGCCAGCAGGTCACAGGGTACACACGAGCAGTACTTC. This encodes CASRSQGTHEQYF.

The chain is built from TRBV29-1 and TRBJ1-2; D uncertain. The ends were cut back, 0 bases at V and 8 bases at J, with 13 bases in the middle. Germline CDR1 SQVTM, CDR2 ANQGSEA. The CDR3 has 13 residues. CDR3 sequence reads: CSVEDLRVLGYTF. CDR3 DNA: TGCAGCGTTGAAGATCTTCGAGTCCTGGGCTACACCTTC.

The CDR3 reads CASSLGTLGRQETQYF. In nucleotides, the CDR3 is TGTGCCAGCAGCTTAGGGACCCTCGGGAGACAAGAGACCCAGTACTTC. The rearrangement links TRBV7-2 to TRBJ2-5; possible D gene TRBD2, 6 bases. The CDR3 extends over 16 amino acids. Trimming left V 1 base short and J 2 bases short, with 14 bases between. The germline CDR1 and CDR2 sequences are SGHTA and FQGNSA.

The V gene is TRBV5-4, the J gene TRBJ1-1; D perhaps matches TRBD1 (5 bases). The germline gives CDR1 SGHNT, CDR2 YYREEE (reference sequence). CDR3 length: 14 residues. V dropped 4 bases and J dropped 1 base, with 11 bases sitting between them. The CDR3: CASSRYDRNTEAFF. The CDR3 DNA reads as TGTGCCAGCAGCCGTTATGACAGGAACACTGAAGCTTTCTTT.

The genes are TRBV2 and TRBJ1-4; D remains ambiguous. The V gene lost 5 bases and the J gene lost 7 bases, with 17 bases spanning the gap. The germline gives CDR1 SNHLY, CDR2 FYNNEI. This CDR3 contains 15 residues. The DNA for the CDR3 is TGTGCCAGCAGTTCTCCGGGTCCCGAGGGTGAAAAACTGTTTTTT. Translating it yields CASSSPGPEGEKLFF.

The chain has TRBV5-1 and TRBJ1-5; D uncertain. Germline CDR1 and CDR2: SGHRS and YFSETQ. The V and J ends lost 3 bases and 0 bases respectively, with 4 bases between them. The CDR3 runs to 13 residues. The CDR3 DNA reads TGCGCCAGCAGCTACGATAGCAATCAGCCCCAGCATTTT. It codes for CASSYDSNQPQHF.

The chain combines TRBV6-7 with TRBJ2-1; a possible D gene is TRBD2 (5 bases). TRBV6-7 is identified as an open reading frame with a role that is uncertain. The CDR3 extends over 19 amino acids. V was pared by 7 bases and J by 0 bases, with 25 bases between. The CDR3 coding sequence is TGTGCCAGCAAAGCCCGGGCGCGAGGGCACCGAAGCTCCTACAATGAGCAGTTCTTC. Residues: CASKARARGHRSSYNEQFF.

The chain couples TRBV2 to TRBJ2-5; 7 bases fit TRBD1. After removal of 5 bases from V and 4 bases from J, the junction contained 4 bases not matched to a gene. The CDR3 is made up of 13 amino acids. Germline CDR1 and CDR2: SNHLY and FYNNEI. The CDR3 sequence is CASSTNRGETQYF. CDR3 DNA sequence: TGTGCCAGCAGTACCAACAGGGGAGAGACCCAGTACTTC. The variable domain in full, completed from reference TRBV2 and TRBJ2-5, reads EPEVTQTPSHQVTQMGQEVILRCVPISNHLYFYWYRQILGQKVEFLVSFYNNEISEKSEIFDDQFSVERPDGSNFTLKIRSTKLEDSAMYFCASSTNRGETQYFGPGTRLLVL.

DNA of the CDR3: TGCGCCAGCAGCTTACCCTCCGACACCAGCTCCTACGAGCAGTACTTC. As protein: CASSLPSDTSSYEQYF. The chain combines TRBV5-1 with TRBJ2-7, with D uncertain. Trimming shortened V by 2 bases and J by 0 bases, and 15 bases separated the two germline ends. The CDR3 spans 16 residues. CDR1 is SGHRS, CDR2 YFSETQ, per germline. Together with reference TRBV5-1 and TRBJ2-7, the CDR3 gives the full variable domain: KAGVTQTPRYLIKTRGQQVTLSCSPISGHRSVSWYQQTPGQGLQFLFEYFSETQRNKGNFPGRFSGRQFSNSRSEMNVSTLELGDSALYLCASSLPSDTSSYEQYFGPGTRLTVT.

This chain joins TRBV5-1 and TRBJ1-6; D remains ambiguous. CDR1 is SGHRS, CDR2 YFSETQ, per germline. V was clipped by 4 bases and J by 10 bases, with 15 bases between them. This CDR3 spans 14 amino acids. The CDR3 sequence: CASSVGGFGSPLHF. The CDR3 DNA is TGCGCCAGCAGCGTGGGAGGGTTTGGCTCACCCCTCCACTTT.

The chain employs TRBV7-9 and TRBJ2-5, with D perhaps given as TRBD1 or TRBD2 (6 bases each). CDR3 length equals 16 residues. Germline-derived CDR1 and CDR2 are SEHNR and FQNEAQ (reference sequence). Trimming took off 5 bases at V and 4 bases at J, with 20 bases between the two ends. This CDR3 is CASSQGTGTFGETQYF. As DNA, the CDR3 is TGTGCCAGCAGCCAAGGCACAGGGACTTTTGGAGAGACCCAGTACTTC.

The rearrangement joins TRBV27 to TRBJ1-1; D may be TRBD1 (6 bases). Germline assignment: CDR1 MNHEY and CDR2 SMNVEV (reference sequence). V lost 6 bases, J lost 1 base, and 9 bases lay in between. The CDR3 sequence is 13 residues long. The CDR3 coding sequence is TGTGCCAGCAGCCGGACAGCGAACACTGAAGCTTTCTTT. Protein product: CASSRTANTEAFF.

The gene calls are TRBV5-4 and TRBJ1-1; no firm D call. The germline V and J ends were trimmed by 0 bases and 3 bases, with 9 bases remaining between them. The CDR3 runs to 14 residues. The germline gives CDR1 SGHNT, CDR2 YYREEE (reference sequence). The CDR3 here is CASSLAARDTEAFF. The CDR3 DNA reads TGTGCCAGCAGCTTGGCCGCGAGGGACACTGAAGCTTTCTTT.

The rearrangement uses TRBV30 and TRBJ2-2, with a possible D match to TRBD2 (5 bases). V was shortened by 0 bases and J by 5 bases, with 13 bases between the two germline ends. This CDR3 region has 15 residues. CDR1 and CDR2 from the germline V gene are GTSNPN and SVGIG (reference sequence). This CDR3 reads CAWSVLGERTGELFF. DNA of the CDR3: TGTGCCTGGAGTGTACTTGGGGAGAGGACCGGGGAGCTGTTTTTT.

CDR3 sequence: CASSLRLAGGPVVADTQYF. Written as DNA, the CDR3 is TGTGCCAGCAGCTTGCGGTTAGCGGGGGGGCCAGTGGTCGCAGATACGCAGTATTTT. The chain uses TRBV5-6 and TRBJ2-3, with 11 bases that match TRBD2. This CDR3 has 19 amino acids. In germline, CDR1 is SGHDT, CDR2 YYEEEE. With 1 base clipped from V and 4 bases from J, the junction kept 14 bases outside the gene matches.

The chain employs TRBV27 and TRBJ1-2; D may be TRBD1 (6 bases). This CDR3 has 14 amino acids. V was cut by 3 bases and J by 4 bases, with 12 bases left in between. The V gene's germline CDR1 is MNHEY and CDR2 SMNVEV (reference sequence). This chain's CDR3 is CASSLGQGIYGYTF. CDR3 in DNA: TGTGCCAGCAGTTTGGGGCAGGGGATCTATGGCTACACCTTC.

This clone has just one count. The V gene is TRBV7-3, the J gene TRBJ1-1; D gene unclear. The CDR3 contains 13 residues. V was trimmed by 4 bases and J by 1 base, leaving 7 bases between them. Germline V gives CDR1 SGHTA, CDR2 FQGTGA. The CDR3 sequence is CASSSQQNTEAFF. CDR3 in DNA: TGTGCCAGCAGCTCTCAACAGAACACTGAAGCTTTCTTT.

The chain combines TRBV19 with TRBJ2-1, with TRBD2 matching 7 bases. V lost 5 bases to trimming and J lost 4 bases; unmatched junction nucleotides: 2. The CDR3 runs to 13 residues. Germline V gene lookup returns CDR1 LNHDA and CDR2 SQIVND (reference sequence). The CDR3 spells CASSAGEYNEQFF. The CDR3 DNA reads TGTGCCAGTAGTGCGGGGGAATACAATGAGCAGTTCTTC.